Listed below are T cell receptor beta chains from one sample, sequenced in a study. MiXCR, applied by TCRdb to the 5' RACE reads, yields one record per CDR3 protein. The data show over 40,000 distinct CDR3 sequences, 20% to 25% seen once. Material for sequencing was Tregs sorted from blood. These receptors all come from a female donor with breast cancer. Both conserved end residues are part of each CDR3. Fields, in order: D gene, V gene, J gene, clone size, CDR3 protein, CDR3 DNA. The D gene is left open where the match is weak. Clone size is not always given. Where it is, it says once, few, many or a class for expanded clones.

d_gene: TRBD2
v_gene: TRBV7-9
j_gene: TRBJ2-1
abundance: few
CDR3aa: CASIPGLAGGGLNEQFF
CDR3nt: TGTGCCAGCATTCCGGGACTAGCGGGTGGGGGGCTCAATGAGCAGTTCTTC

d_gene: NA
v_gene: TRBV5-1
j_gene: TRBJ2-2
abundance: many
CDR3aa: CASGTAAGELFF
CDR3nt: TGCGCCAGCGGTACAGCGGCCGGGGAGCTGTTTTTT

d_gene: TRBD2
v_gene: TRBV27
j_gene: TRBJ2-7
abundance: few
CDR3aa: CASSPGLARYEQYF
CDR3nt: TGTGCCAGCAGTCCCGGACTAGCTAGGTACGAGCAGTACTTC

d_gene: TRBD2
v_gene: TRBV28
j_gene: TRBJ2-6
abundance: many
CDR3aa: CASSFGLAGLGQGTGANVLTF
CDR3nt: TGTGCCAGCAGTTTCGGACTAGCGGGATTAGGGCAGGGGACTGGGGCCAACGTCCTGACTTTC

d_gene: NA
v_gene: TRBV15
j_gene: TRBJ1-5
abundance: many
CDR3aa: CATSRDTGTNQPQHF
CDR3nt: TGTGCCACCAGCAGAGATACGGGAACTAATCAGCCCCAGCATTTT

d_gene: TRBD1
v_gene: TRBV20-1
j_gene: TRBJ1-5
abundance: NA
CDR3aa: CSASRDSYSNQPQHF
CDR3nt: TGCAGTGCTAGTAGGGACAGCTATAGCAATCAGCCCCAGCATTTT

d_gene: TRBD2
v_gene: TRBV7-9
j_gene: TRBJ2-1
abundance: NA
CDR3aa: CASSLVLAGGTNNEQFF
CDR3nt: TGTGCCAGCAGCTTAGTACTAGCGGGAGGAACGAACAATGAGCAGTTCTTC

d_gene: TRBD2
v_gene: TRBV7-2
j_gene: TRBJ2-1
abundance: NA
CDR3aa: CASSLVGLAGNNEQFF
CDR3nt: TGTGCCAGCAGCTTAGTCGGACTAGCGGGGAACAATGAGCAGTTCTTC

d_gene: TRBD1
v_gene: TRBV6-5
j_gene: TRBJ2-5
abundance: many
CDR3aa: CASRQGAQETQYF
CDR3nt: TGTGCCAGTCGACAGGGAGCCCAAGAGACCCAGTACTTC

d_gene: TRBD1
v_gene: TRBV13
j_gene: TRBJ2-1
abundance: many
CDR3aa: CASSEPRDRYNEQFF
CDR3nt: TGTGCCAGCAGCGAACCCCGGGACAGGTACAATGAGCAGTTCTTC

d_gene: NA
v_gene: TRBV11-2
j_gene: TRBJ2-7
abundance: NA
CDR3aa: CASSLAWTDNFPYEQYF
CDR3nt: TGTGCCAGCAGCTTAGCCTGGACAGATAATTTTCCCTACGAGCAGTACTTC

d_gene: NA
v_gene: TRBV14
j_gene: TRBJ2-3
abundance: NA
CDR3aa: CASSQADLNTQCF
CDR3nt: TGTGCCAGCAGCCAAGCGGACTTGAATACGCAGTGTTTT

d_gene: TRBD2
v_gene: TRBV12-3/TRBV12-4
j_gene: TRBJ2-3
abundance: few
CDR3aa: CASSGGLAESTDTQYF
CDR3nt: TGTGCCAGCAGTGGAGGACTAGCGGAAAGCACAGATACGCAGTATTTT

d_gene: NA
v_gene: TRBV6-2/TRBV6-3
j_gene: TRBJ1-1
abundance: NA
CDR3aa: CASAGGRDTEAFF
CDR3nt: TGTGCCAGCGCCGGGGGGCGGGACACTGAAGCTTTCTTT

d_gene: TRBD1
v_gene: TRBV28
j_gene: TRBJ1-6
abundance: NA
CDR3aa: CASSLFVPGTANSPLHF
CDR3nt: TGTGCCAGCAGTTTATTTGTACCGGGGACAGCCAATTCACCCCTCCACTTT

d_gene: TRBD2
v_gene: TRBV7-6
j_gene: TRBJ2-7
abundance: many
CDR3aa: CASSERTSSYEQYF
CDR3nt: TGTGCCAGCAGCGAACGGACTAGCAGCTACGAGCAGTACTTC

d_gene: TRBD2
v_gene: TRBV7-3
j_gene: TRBJ2-3
abundance: NA
CDR3aa: CASSSGTSADTQYF
CDR3nt: TGTGCCAGCAGCTCCGGGACTAGCGCAGATACGCAGTATTTT

d_gene: TRBD1
v_gene: TRBV4-1
j_gene: TRBJ2-1
abundance: many
CDR3aa: CASSPGTAYNEQFF
CDR3nt: TGCGCCAGCAGCCCCGGGACAGCCTACAATGAGCAGTTCTTC

d_gene: NA
v_gene: TRBV5-1
j_gene: TRBJ2-6
abundance: NA
CDR3aa: CASSPGQSSGANVLTF
CDR3nt: TGCGCCAGCAGCCCGGGTCAGAGCTCTGGGGCCAACGTCCTGACTTTC

d_gene: NA
v_gene: TRBV21-1
j_gene: TRBJ1-5
abundance: few
CDR3aa: CASSAGDQPQHF
CDR3nt: TGTGCCAGCAGTGCAGGGGATCAGCCCCAGCATTTT

d_gene: NA
v_gene: TRBV5-6
j_gene: TRBJ2-5
abundance: few
CDR3aa: CASSPGVISGQETQYF
CDR3nt: TGTGCCAGCAGCCCAGGGGTGATTAGCGGACAAGAGACCCAGTACTTC

d_gene: NA
v_gene: TRBV4-2
j_gene: TRBJ2-2
abundance: few
CDR3aa: CASSQGEPTGELFF
CDR3nt: TGTGCCAGCAGCCAAGGGGAACCGACCGGGGAGCTGTTTTTT

d_gene: NA
v_gene: TRBV28
j_gene: TRBJ1-2
abundance: few
CDR3aa: CASREGSQNYGYTF
CDR3nt: TGTGCCAGCAGAGAAGGAAGCCAGAACTATGGCTACACCTTC

d_gene: TRBD1
v_gene: TRBV20-1
j_gene: TRBJ2-3
abundance: few
CDR3aa: CSAWTGGLKDTQYF
CDR3nt: TGCAGTGCTTGGACAGGGGGCTTGAAAGATACGCAGTATTTT

d_gene: NA
v_gene: TRBV6-6
j_gene: TRBJ1-2
abundance: many
CDR3aa: CASSHMPSYGYTF
CDR3nt: TGTGCCAGCAGTCACATGCCCTCCTATGGCTACACCTTC

d_gene: TRBD2
v_gene: TRBV6-2/TRBV6-3
j_gene: TRBJ2-7
abundance: few
CDR3aa: CASSAGLGVYEQYF
CDR3nt: TGTGCCAGCAGTGCCGGACTAGGGGTCTACGAGCAGTACTTC

d_gene: NA
v_gene: TRBV5-1
j_gene: TRBJ2-3
abundance: many
CDR3aa: CASSRDFTDTQYF
CDR3nt: TGCGCCAGCAGCCGGGACTTCACAGATACGCAGTATTTT

d_gene: TRBD1
v_gene: TRBV4-2
j_gene: TRBJ2-1
abundance: NA
CDR3aa: CASSRTRDRESNEQFF
CDR3nt: TGTGCCAGCAGCCGAACTCGGGACAGGGAGAGTAATGAGCAGTTCTTC

d_gene: NA
v_gene: TRBV28
j_gene: TRBJ1-4
abundance: few
CDR3aa: CASSLWIAQEKLFF
CDR3nt: TGTGCCAGCAGTTTATGGATAGCCCAGGAAAAACTGTTTTTT

d_gene: NA
v_gene: TRBV6-1
j_gene: TRBJ1-5
abundance: many
CDR3aa: CASSDDENQPQHF
CDR3nt: TGTGCCAGCAGTGACGACGAAAATCAGCCCCAGCATTTT

d_gene: NA
v_gene: TRBV29-1
j_gene: TRBJ2-1
abundance: many
CDR3aa: CSVAGQGLTEQFF
CDR3nt: TGCAGCGTTGCGGGCCAGGGTCTCACCGAGCAGTTCTTC

d_gene: NA
v_gene: TRBV20-1
j_gene: TRBJ2-2
abundance: many
CDR3aa: CSARDFRVVSGELFF
CDR3nt: TGCAGTGCTAGAGATTTCAGGGTCGTGAGCGGGGAGCTGTTTTTT

d_gene: NA
v_gene: TRBV21-1
j_gene: TRBJ2-2
abundance: many
CDR3aa: CASSKPQREGLGELFF
CDR3nt: TGTGCCAGCAGCAAACCCCAGCGGGAGGGCCTCGGGGAGCTGTTTTTT

d_gene: NA
v_gene: TRBV6-5
j_gene: TRBJ1-2
abundance: many
CDR3aa: CASSALGGAGGYTF
CDR3nt: TGTGCCAGCAGTGCCCTAGGGGGGGCTGGCGGCTACACCTTC

d_gene: NA
v_gene: TRBV4-1
j_gene: TRBJ2-5
abundance: NA
CDR3aa: CASSLTTGAKETQYF
CDR3nt: TGCGCCAGCAGCCTCACCACAGGCGCCAAAGAGACCCAGTACTTC

d_gene: NA
v_gene: TRBV7-9
j_gene: TRBJ2-7
abundance: NA
CDR3aa: CASSLGAGLSGEQYF
CDR3nt: TGTGCCAGCAGCTTAGGGGCCGGACTTTCGGGCGAGCAGTACTTC

d_gene: NA
v_gene: TRBV12-3/TRBV12-4
j_gene: TRBJ2-6
abundance: NA
CDR3aa: CASSLLNLAGSGANVLTF
CDR3nt: TGTGCCAGCAGTTTACTTAATCTCGCAGGGAGTGGGGCCAACGTCCTGACTTTC

d_gene: NA
v_gene: TRBV2
j_gene: TRBJ2-1
abundance: NA
CDR3aa: CASRTPGVYNEQFF
CDR3nt: TGTGCCAGCAGGACTCCAGGGGTTTACAATGAGCAGTTCTTC